Each of the 13 T cell receptor beta chains below was sequenced from the same sample in a study of cytomegalovirus exposure and HLA in healthy donors. PCR amplification relied on 60 Vbeta primers (plus 13 Jbeta primers). The data were produced by immunoSEQ multiplex PCR, yet TCRdb's version contains in-frame clones alone and is incomplete. The sample records approximately 190,000 clones, about 90% being singletons. The sample taken for sequencing was PBMCs. The receptors stem from a man in his thirties or forties in good health and CMV-seronegative.

This clone was detected once. The V and J genes are TRBV7-9 and TRBJ2-3; D unresolved. This CDR3 is built from 14 residues. V lost 3 bases and J 0 bases, leaving 7 bases between the germline ends. Germline V gene data show CDR1 as SEHNR and CDR2 as FQNEAQ (reference sequence). The CDR3 spells CASSFSISTDTQYF. Here the CDR3 DNA reads TGTGCCAGCAGCTTCTCTATCAGCACAGATACGCAGTATTTT. The variable domain in full, with the rest retrieved from reference TRBV7-9 and TRBJ2-3, is DTGVSQNPRHKITKRGQNVTFRCDPISEHNRLYWYRQTLGQGPEFLTYFQNEAQLEKSRLLSDRFSAERPKGSFSTLEIQRTEQGDSAMYLCASSFSISTDTQYFGPGTRLTVL.

This chain uses TRBV7-9 with TRBJ2-5, with a possible D match to TRBD1 (6 bases). The CDR3 runs 13 residues. CDR1 and CDR2 (germline): SEHNR, FQNEAQ (reference sequence). V was shortened by 4 bases and J by 7 bases, with 13 bases between the two germline ends. The CDR3 coding sequence is TGTGCCAGCAGCTCATTGGACAGACCGACCCAGTACTTC. Translated, it gives CASSSLDRPTQYF.

V and J are TRBV27 and TRBJ1-1, with 9 bases matching TRBD1. In germline, CDR1 is MNHEY, CDR2 SMNVEV (reference sequence). J gave up 7 bases and V 5 bases, and 11 bases lay outside the gene matches. The length of the CDR3 is 15 residues. The CDR3 sequence: CASSPGTGLGGEAFF. The CDR3 bases are TGTGCCAGCAGTCCAGGGACAGGGCTCGGGGGTGAAGCTTTCTTT.

The gene calls are TRBV18 and TRBJ2-1; 11 nucleotides align to TRBD1. Trimming cost V 3 bases and J 3 bases; bases outside gene matches: 1. Germline V CDR1 and CDR2: KGHSH, LQKENI. The CDR3 loop spans 15 amino acids. CDR3 coding DNA: TGTGCCAGCTCACCCGGGACAGGGGGCTACAATGAGCAGTTCTTC. It specifies CASSPGTGGYNEQFF.

J is TRBJ2-7 and V is TRBV7-9; no definite D call. Looked up from germline, CDR1 is SEHNR and CDR2 is FQNEAQ (reference sequence). Trimming took 5 bases from V and 0 from J, leaving 5 bases between them. CDR3 length: 12 amino acids. The CDR3 loop reads CASSLSSYEQYF. The CDR3 DNA follows: TGTGCCAGCAGCCTAAGCTCCTACGAGCAGTACTTC.

The rearrangement uses TRBV27 and TRBJ1-2, with 7 nucleotides matching TRBD1. Germline trimming cut 7 bases from V and 1 base from J; bases unmatched to any gene: 9. CDR3 length: 15 residues. In germline, CDR1 is MNHEY, CDR2 SMNVEV (reference sequence). The CDR3 DNA reads as TGTGCCAGCACAGGGGGGACAGAGATTAACTATGGCTACACCTTC. It encodes CASTGGTEINYGYTF.

V and J are TRBV5-1 and TRBJ2-1; 8 bases match TRBD2. Germline CDR1 is SGHRS and CDR2 is YFSETQ. The CDR3 is 15 residues long. The junction had 6 bases not matched to a gene; V was cut back by 4 bases and J by 3 bases. The CDR3 DNA reads as TGCGCCAGCAGCAGAGCGGGAGCGGACTACAATGAGCAGTTCTTC. It encodes CASSRAGADYNEQFF.

J is TRBJ2-7 and V is TRBV5-1; 13 nucleotides match TRBD2. Germline trimming cut 4 bases from V and 7 bases from J; bases unmatched to any gene: 11. CDR3 length equals 16 residues. Per germline, CDR1 SGHRS and CDR2 YFSETQ. In DNA, the CDR3 is TGCGCCAGCAGCGTGGAACTAGCGGGAGGGCGCAGTGAGCAGTACTTC. Residues: CASSVELAGGRSEQYF. Together with reference TRBV5-1 and TRBJ2-7, the CDR3 gives the full variable domain: KAGVTQTPRYLIKTRGQQVTLSCSPISGHRSVSWYQQTPGQGLQFLFEYFSETQRNKGNFPGRFSGRQFSNSRSEMNVSTLELGDSALYLCASSVELAGGRSEQYFGPGTRLTVT.

The chain uses TRBV7-9 and TRBJ1-5, with D unresolved. Germline assignment: CDR1 SEHNR and CDR2 FQNEAQ (reference sequence). V lost 5 bases and J lost 1, with 9 bases in between. The CDR3 has 14 amino acids. CDR3 region: CASSGGRSNQPQHF. CDR3 DNA sequence: TGTGCCAGCAGCGGAGGACGGAGCAATCAGCCCCAGCATTTT.

This chain links TRBV2 with TRBJ1-4; the match to TRBD1 covers 7 bases. The germline V gene encodes CDR1 SNHLY and CDR2 FYNNEI. This CDR3 spans 15 amino acids. V was clipped by 6 bases and J by 6 bases; unmatched bases: 10. The CDR3 reads CASSPIDRADEKLFF. CDR3 coding DNA: TGTGCCAGCAGCCCCATTGACAGGGCTGATGAAAAACTGTTTTTT.

The V and J genes are TRBV18 and TRBJ1-1, with D perhaps TRBD1 (5 bases). This CDR3 region has 16 residues. Germline CDR1 KGHSH, CDR2 LQKENI. V gave up 2 bases and J gave up 2 bases, with 15 bases separating them. The CDR3 sequence: CASSPTDSLINTEAFF. As DNA, the CDR3 is TGTGCCAGCTCACCAACCGACAGCCTTATTAACACTGAAGCTTTCTTT.

This rearrangement joins TRBV15 to TRBJ2-5; 7 bases align to TRBD1. The CDR3 spans 16 residues. V lost 0 bases to trimming and J lost 6 bases; unmatched junction nucleotides: 10. The V gene's germline CDR1 is LNHNV and CDR2 YYDKDF (reference sequence). CDR3 DNA sequence: TGTGCCACCAGCAGAGATCGCGGTTTGGGACAGAAGACCCAGTACTTC. The encoded protein is CATSRDRGLGQKTQYF. Based on the CDR3 plus reference TRBV15 and TRBJ2-5, the full variable domain is DAMVIQNPRYQVTQFGKPVTLSCSQTLNHNVMYWYQQKSSQAPKLLFHYYDKDFNNEADTPDNFQSRRPNTSFCFLDIRSPGLGDTAMYLCATSRDRGLGQKTQYFGPGTRLLVL.

This sequence joins TRBV2 and TRBJ2-7, with D possibly matching TRBD2 (5 bases). Germline CDR1 SNHLY, CDR2 FYNNEI. The CDR3 totals 14 residues. Trimming removed 11 bases from V and 2 bases from J, with 19 bases in between. DNA of the CDR3: TGTGCCCGGAAAAGGACTGCAGAGCCCTACGAGCAGTACTTC. Encoded protein: CARKRTAEPYEQYF.